This record looks at one T cell receptor beta chain sequence and its context. Gene and germline names: mouse. Read data end 4 residues before the CDR3 end; the end is taken from the germline J gene. The sample is drawn from a study of CD8+ T cells in alopecia areata. CD4, CD8alpha, NKG2D, NKG2ACE and other markers were used to sort pooled cutaneous lymph node cells. As the sequencing template, cDNA was produced by extracting RNA and reverse transcribing it. The method was immunoSEQ multiplex PCR; TCRdb's version includes in-frame clones alone and lacks a portion of them. In total the sample includes approximately 300,000 clones, none of them seen once. This CDR3 comprises 14 residues. Trimming pared 5 bases from V and 0 bases from J, leaving 11 bases between. Looked up from germline, CDR1 is NNHDY and CDR2 is SYVADS.

The sample taken for sequencing was CD4+ T cells sorted from a lymph node. The source of this sequence is a C3H/HeJ mouse with alopecia areata. These mice share the MHC haplotype H2-k. The V and J genes are TRBV13-3 and TRBJ1-2; weak D call: TRBD1 (6 bases). The covered CDR3 bases are TGTGCCAGCAGGCAGGGGAGTGCAAACTCC. As protein: CASRQGSANS. The full CDR3 sequence reads CASRQGSANSDYTF.